The entry that follows covers one T cell receptor beta chain sequence. What it binds is unknown. A sample-barcoded 5' primer and a J-beta primer mix were used in a second PCR of roughly 6 to 11 cycles. Every sample produced at least 2.5 million CDR3-containing paired-end reads. Each CDR3 protein is one row after TCRdb ran MiXCR on the 5' RACE reads. The table has 1.5 million to 2 million distinct CDR3 sequences, about two fifths seen once. Staff drew ten milliliters of peripheral blood from each donor. This specimen comes from a study of blood T cells in healthy people across ages. V was pared by 0 bases and J by 6 bases, with 14 bases between. Germline loops: CDR1 DFQATT, CDR2 SNEGSKA (reference sequence). The CDR3 has 14 amino acids. Points from the study as a whole: In long-lived donors, naive CD4+ cell counts and diversity exceeded those of aged donors.

The sequenced sample was blood. The chain is built from TRBV20-1 and TRBJ1-2, with TRBD1 as a possible D gene (6 bases). This clonotype was sampled from a human donor in good health. The CDR3 DNA sequence: TGCAGTGCTAGAGATTCCGGCAGGGGTAATGGCTACACCTTC. This codes for CSARDSGRGNGYTF.